This T cell receptor beta chain was captured in a study of identical twins. Regarding the study as a whole: Those out-of-frame alpha sequences shared by twins showed an excess of low generation probability. Cross-sectional statistical analysis was relied on for the conclusions, without the same donors being followed.

This clonotype came up many times. Its antigen is unknown. TCRdb reprocessed the 5' RACE reads via MiXCR and lists one record per CDR3 protein. The sample holds 690,000 or so distinct CDR3 sequences, more than 6.5% seen once. Germline lookup yields CDR1 SQVTM and CDR2 ANQGSEA. Trimming removed 1 base from V and 3 bases from J, with 2 bases in between. The CDR3 contains 11 residues. The same specimen was also included in a second study, on yellow fever vaccine responses in identical twins.

The genes are TRBV29-1 and TRBJ2-3; no reliable D call. This clonotype originated in a woman aged 18 to 35 in good health. Source material: PBMCs. For the CDR3, the DNA is TGCAGCGTTGAAGGGACAGATACGCAGTATTTT. It yields the protein CSVEGTDTQYF.